These T cell receptor beta chains were read from a single sample in a study of blood T cell repertoires in COVID-19. Some clones are missing from TCRdb's copy, which holds only in-frame ones; the method was immunoSEQ multiplex PCR. The table shows hundreds of thousands of clones, with just under 90% occurring only once. Sequencing input: peripheral blood. The receptor source for this set is a woman aged 18-29 years with acute or convalescent COVID-19. Both conserved end residues are part of each CDR3. The D gene is left open where the match is weak. Clone sizes are given selectively: once, few, many, or a class where the clone is expanded.

TRBJ2-7 TRBV30 TRBD1 . TGTGCCTGGAGCCTACTAGGAGGACAGGGGCGGGCCGAGCAGTACTTC CAWSLLGGQGRAEQYF
TRBJ1-2 TRBV5-6 . . TGTGCCAGCAGCTCAACCGGGACACAGTTTGAACTCTATGGCTACACCTTC CASSSTGTQFELYGYTF
TRBJ1-1 TRBV5-6 . . TGTGCCAGCAGCTTGGGAAGGGGAATAAATGAAGCTTTCTTT CASSLGRGINEAFF
TRBJ1-6 TRBV30 . . TGTGCCTGGAGTATGGCAGGGTATAATTCACCCCTCCACTTT CAWSMAGYNSPLHF
TRBJ2-7 TRBV19 . . TGTGCCAGTAGTATCGGGCAGGGCTACGAGCAGTACTTC CASSIGQGYEQYF
TRBJ2-7 TRBV15 . few TGTGCCACCAGCAGAGATTTGGCAGGCGACGAGCAGTACTTC CATSRDLAGDEQYF
TRBJ1-1 TRBV9 . . TGTGCCAGCAGCGCAGGGGCGCGAACTGAAGCTTTCTTT CASSAGARTEAFF
TRBJ2-7 TRBV27 TRBD1 . TGTGCCAGCAGCGTAAACCGACAGGGAATGAGCGAGCAGTACTTC CASSVNRQGMSEQYF
TRBJ2-7 TRBV29-1 . . TGCAGCGTTGGTGGCAGGGAAGCCTCCGAGCAGTACTTC CSVGGREASEQYF
TRBJ2-1 TRBV10-3 TRBD1 . TGTGCCATCAGTGAGTCGGGGACAGAGAGGGTCAATGAGCAGTTCTTC CAISESGTERVNEQFF
TRBJ1-1 TRBV18 . . TGTGCCAGCTCACCGTCCCAGTCGAACACTGAAGCTTTCTTT CASSPSQSNTEAFF
TRBJ1-2 TRBV10-3 . . TGTGCCATCAGGGGGGCCGGGTCGGACTATGGCTACACCTTC CAIRGAGSDYGYTF
TRBJ2-5 TRBV27 . medium-sized TGTGCCAGCAGTTTAACGTCGGCAGGGCAGACCCAGTACTTC CASSLTSAGQTQYF
TRBJ1-3 TRBV18 TRBD1 . TGTGCCAGCTCCCGAGTGCCGGGACAGGGGATTAATAGGGAAGGAAACACCATATATTTT CASSRVPGQGINREGNTIYF
TRBJ1-2 TRBV30 TRBD1 . TGTGCCTGCAGCTCCGGGACGGAGGGGGCTCACTATGGCTACACCTTC CACSSGTEGAHYGYTF
TRBJ1-2 TRBV4-3 . . TGCGCCAGCAGCCAAGCCAGGGGATTTGGCTATGGCTACACCTTC CASSQARGFGYGYTF
TRBJ2-3 TRBV10-1 TRBD2 . TGCGCCAGCAGTGAGTCGGTTAGCGGGGAATCTAGCACAGATACGCAGTATTTT CASSESVSGESSTDTQYF
TRBJ1-2 TRBV11-2 TRBD1 . TGTGCCAGCAGCTTCGAGGGACAGGGTGTCTTCTATGGCTACACCTTC CASSFEGQGVFYGYTF
TRBJ1-1 TRBV19 . . TGTGCCAGTAGTATTGAGGAAGGTCGGGGGATCACTGAAGCTTTCTTT CASSIEEGRGITEAFF
TRBJ1-1 TRBV7-9 . . TGTGCCAGCAGCTTAGCGGAGACAGTGAACACTGAAGCTTTCTTT CASSLAETVNTEAFF
TRBJ1-6 TRBV5-1 TRBD1 . TGCGCCAGCAGCCAAAAAGGGGGCGAGTTAGGCTCACCCCTCCACTTT CASSQKGGELGSPLHF
TRBJ2-7 TRBV21-1 . once TGTGCCAGCAGCAAAGACGGGGGGAACCCCTACGAGCAGTACTTC CASSKDGGNPYEQYF
TRBJ1-1 TRBV9 TRBD1 . TGTGCCAGCAGCGTTAGGCCGACAGGGGGCACTGAAGCTTTCTTT CASSVRPTGGTEAFF
TRBJ1-2 TRBV6-2/TRBV6-3 . few TGTGCCAGCAGTGCGGACACCCAAAGGGACTATGGCTACACCTTC CASSADTQRDYGYTF
TRBJ1-4 TRBV5-3 . . TGTGCCAGAAGCTTGGATGGAGCAACTAATGAAAAACTGTTTTTT CARSLDGATNEKLFF
TRBJ2-7 TRBV9 . . TGTGCCAGCAGCCCCCAGGACAGAGACGACGAGCAGTACTTC CASSPQDRDDEQYF